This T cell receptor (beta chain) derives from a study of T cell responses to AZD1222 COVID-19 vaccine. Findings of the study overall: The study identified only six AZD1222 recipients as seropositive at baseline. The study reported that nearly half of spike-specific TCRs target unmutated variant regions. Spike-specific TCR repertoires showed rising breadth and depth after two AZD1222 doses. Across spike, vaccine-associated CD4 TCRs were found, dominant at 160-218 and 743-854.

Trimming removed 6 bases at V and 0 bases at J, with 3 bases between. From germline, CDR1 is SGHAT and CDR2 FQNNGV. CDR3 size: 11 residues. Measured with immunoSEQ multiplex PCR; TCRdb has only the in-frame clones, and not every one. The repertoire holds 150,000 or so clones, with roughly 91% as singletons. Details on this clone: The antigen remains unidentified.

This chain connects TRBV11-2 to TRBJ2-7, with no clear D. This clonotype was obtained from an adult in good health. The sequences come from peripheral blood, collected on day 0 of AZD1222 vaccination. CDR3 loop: CASSPSYEQYF. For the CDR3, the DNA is TGTGCCAGCAGTCCCTCCTACGAGCAGTACTTC.